In this sample, the clone carrying this T cell receptor beta chain turned up once. This table comes from immunoSEQ multiplex PCR, and its TCRdb copy is limited to in-frame clones, with some not included. Here the sample spans some 340,000 clones, 85% to 95% being singletons. CDR3 length equals 14 residues. V shed 2 bases, J shed 9 bases, and the junction held 5 bases outside the gene matches. Germline V CDR1 and CDR2: SGHNT, YENEEA. This sample is part of a study of blood T cell repertoires in COVID-19. This TCR was recovered from a woman in her 30s who had been exposed to COVID-19. Sequencing was carried out using PBMCs or T cells enriched from blood (not recorded which). The chain couples TRBV11-3 to TRBJ2-1; 9 positions match TRBD1. The CDR3 protein is CASSLRQGDGEQFF. The CDR3 DNA reads TGTGCCAGCAGCTTAAGACAGGGGGACGGTGAGCAGTTCTTC.